The source of this T cell receptor (beta chain) is a study of PD-L1 blockade in urothelial cancer. In the study overall: Every 3 weeks, patients received intravenous atezolizumab 1,200 mg, beginning 2014. Typically, measured as a median, blood samples had over 120,000 T cells. Study findings and constraints: Durable-benefit cases showed more tumor-associated blood clone expansion at 3 weeks.

Patient disease was locally advanced or metastatic urothelial carcinoma. After removal of 7 bases from V and 3 bases from J, the junction contained 8 bases not matched to a gene. Per germline, CDR1 SGHAT and CDR2 FQNNGV. CDR3 length: 14 residues. There are a few counts of this clone. Its antigen is still unknown. Using immunoSEQ multiplex PCR, the repertoire was profiled, and TCRdb retains in-frame clones only, with some absent. This table has about 80,000 clones, roughly nine tenths appearing once. V is TRBV11-2 and J is TRBJ1-1; 7 bases agree with TRBD1. The receptor was isolated from a woman in her 70s with urothelial cancer. Sequences were derived from PBMCs, sampled around atezolizumab (anti-PD-L1) treatment. The CDR3 loop is CASTKTGRDTEAFF. CDR3 sequence (DNA): TGTGCCAGCACCAAGACAGGGCGGGACACTGAAGCTTTCTTT.